The 21 T cell receptor beta chains below were found in one sample sequenced in a study of blood T cell repertoires in COVID-19. The table came from immunoSEQ multiplex PCR; TCRdb's copy has only in-frame clones and leaves some out. The sample has about 320,000 clones, around 90% seen once. Sequenced input: peripheral blood. The receptors stem from a young man who had recovered from COVID-19.

V gene TRBV4-1 combines with J gene TRBJ1-1, with TRBD1 matching 7 bases. The germline V gene has CDR1 MGHRA and CDR2 YSYEKL. The CDR3 runs to 15 residues. With 3 bases clipped from V and 1 base from J, the junction kept 5 bases outside the gene matches. CDR3 protein: CASSHLDRANTEAFF. The CDR3 coding sequence is TGCGCCAGCAGCCACCTCGACAGGGCGAACACTGAAGCTTTCTTT.

CDR3 DNA sequence: TGTGCCAGCATTCCGGACAGGGGGCTTCAAGGCTACACCTTC. It encodes CASIPDRGLQGYTF. The chain recombines TRBV5-4 with TRBJ1-2; 11 nucleotides line up with TRBD1. Germline loops: CDR1 SGHNT, CDR2 YYREEE (reference sequence). The V segment lost 6 bases and the J segment 8 bases; nucleotides outside the gene matches: 9. The CDR3 has 14 amino acids.

This chain links TRBV5-4 with TRBJ1-2; 8 bases map to TRBD1. Germline assignment: CDR1 SGHNT and CDR2 YYREEE (reference sequence). The CDR3 length is 14 residues. V trimming: 6 bases; J trimming: 3 bases; junction bases outside the gene matches: 7. The CDR3 sequence: CASTVDRGYYGYTF. The CDR3 DNA is TGTGCCAGCACCGTTGACAGGGGTTACTATGGCTACACCTTC. Together with reference TRBV5-4 and TRBJ1-2, the CDR3 gives the full variable domain: ETGVTQSPTHLIKTRGQQVTLRCSSQSGHNTVSWYQQALGQGPQFIFQYYREEENGRGNFPPRFSGLQFPNYSSELNVNALELDDSALYLCASTVDRGYYGYTFGSGTRLTVV.

The V call is TRBV11-2, the J call TRBJ2-5; 8 bases agree with TRBD2. Germline V gives CDR1 SGHAT, CDR2 FQNNGV. CDR3 length: 16 residues. After removal of 4 bases from V and 1 base from J, the junction contained 8 bases not matched to a gene. CDR3 amino acids: CASSSGTSLVQETQYF. CDR3 nucleotide sequence: TGTGCCAGCAGCTCAGGGACTAGTTTAGTCCAAGAGACCCAGTACTTC.

This clone was observed a handful of times. This chain uses TRBV5-1 with TRBJ2-2; D uncertain. The length of the CDR3 is 13 residues. The V and J ends lost 4 bases and 2 bases respectively, with 6 bases between them. Germline values: CDR1 SGHRS, CDR2 YFSETQ. CDR3 loop: CASSPYNTGELFF. As DNA, the CDR3 is TGCGCCAGCAGCCCCTACAACACCGGGGAGCTGTTTTTT. Looking up the rest from reference TRBV5-1 and TRBJ2-2 gives the full variable domain: KAGVTQTPRYLIKTRGQQVTLSCSPISGHRSVSWYQQTPGQGLQFLFEYFSETQRNKGNFPGRFSGRQFSNSRSEMNVSTLELGDSALYLCASSPYNTGELFFGEGSRLTVL.

This chain connects TRBV6-5 to TRBJ2-2, with unresolved D. V shed 0 bases and J shed 0 bases, with 5 bases lying between them. The CDR3 has 15 residues. The V gene's germline CDR1 is MNHEY and CDR2 SVGAGI. In nucleotides, the CDR3 is TGTGCCAGCAGTTACTCAATATCGAACACCGGGGAGCTGTTTTTT. It yields the protein CASSYSISNTGELFF.

The chain recombines TRBV5-6 with TRBJ2-7; D call uncertain. The CDR3 is made up of 13 amino acids. The germline gives CDR1 SGHDT, CDR2 YYEEEE. Trimming took 4 bases from V and 3 from J, leaving 11 bases between them. The CDR3, as DNA: TGTGCCAGCAGCGGCGTAGCCAACTACGAGCAGTACTTC. It translates to CASSGVANYEQYF.

The chain carries TRBV4-1 and TRBJ2-3; the D gene is possibly TRBD2 (5 bases). CDR1 and CDR2 (germline): MGHRA, YSYEKL. This CDR3 region has 15 residues. V was trimmed by 6 bases and J by 0 bases, leaving 13 bases between them. In DNA form, the CDR3 reads TGCGCCAGCAGTTTTACGAGGGCTAGCACAGATACGCAGTATTTT. It encodes CASSFTRASTDTQYF.

V and J are TRBV27 and TRBJ1-2; D is perhaps TRBD1 (6 bases). The V gene's germline CDR1 is MNHEY and CDR2 SMNVEV (reference sequence). V lost 6 bases, J lost 4 bases, and 21 bases lay in between. The CDR3 runs 16 residues. CDR3: CASSRLKRQEVYGYTF. The DNA for the CDR3 is TGTGCCAGCAGCCGGCTCAAAAGACAGGAAGTCTATGGCTACACCTTC.

This clone occurred a few times. The genes are TRBV7-8 and TRBJ2-2, with TRBD2 matching over 7 bases. In germline, CDR1 is SGHVS, CDR2 FQNEAQ. This CDR3 contains 18 residues. The V and J ends lost 2 bases and 3 bases, in that order; junction bases with no gene match: 12. As DNA, the CDR3 is TGTGCCAGCAGCTTACGCTCCGGACTAGTGGGTTACACCGGGGAGCTGTTTTTT. Its translation: CASSLRSGLVGYTGELFF.

This chain uses TRBV25-1 with TRBJ2-1; tentative D call: TRBD1 (7 bases). V was cut by 10 bases and J by 2 bases, with 12 bases left in between. The CDR3 covers 13 residues. CDR1 is MGHDK and CDR2 is SYGVNS in the germline V gene. The CDR3 DNA reads TGTGCCATCGGAGGGACAGCCTACAATGAGCAGTTCTTC. This gives the protein CAIGGTAYNEQFF.

V and J are TRBV6-4 and TRBJ1-6; D ambiguous. V was shortened by 6 bases and J by 9 bases, with 18 bases between the two germline ends. Per the germline V gene, CDR1 is MRHNA and CDR2 is SNTAGT. The CDR3 contains 15 residues. DNA for the CDR3: TGTGCCAGCAGGACCGAGGGAGGGATAGGTTCACCCCTCCACTTT. Its translation: CASRTEGGIGSPLHF.

The chain recombines TRBV7-9 with TRBJ1-6, with D possibly being TRBD1 (5 bases). Trimming took 5 bases from V and 3 from J, leaving 11 bases between them. Germline CDR1 is SEHNR and CDR2 is FQNEAQ (reference sequence). The CDR3 loop spans 15 amino acids. The CDR3 coding sequence is TGTGCCAGCAGCCAGACAGATTTCTATAATTCACCCCTCCACTTT. It codes for CASSQTDFYNSPLHF.

The chain links TRBV19 to TRBJ2-7; the match to TRBD1 covers 10 bases. Per the germline V gene, CDR1 is LNHDA and CDR2 is SQIVND (reference sequence). This CDR3 region has 15 residues. J lost 7 bases, V lost 6 bases, and 12 bases had no gene match. The CDR3 DNA follows: TGTGCCAGTAGATCGACAGGGACAGGGGTCAAAGAGCAGTACTTC. It is translated as CASRSTGTGVKEQYF.

The chain links TRBV28 to TRBJ2-7; D is possibly TRBD2 (6 bases). Trimming stripped 3 bases from V and 3 bases from J, with 12 bases between. The germline V gene encodes CDR1 MDHEN and CDR2 SYDVKM. The CDR3 is 14 amino acids. CDR3 sequence: CASSFRGGNYEQYF. The CDR3 nucleotides read TGTGCCAGCAGTTTCAGAGGAGGGAACTACGAGCAGTACTTC.

The rearrangement links TRBV9 to TRBJ1-2, with D perhaps matching TRBD1 (5 bases). The CDR3 is 13 amino acids. Germline V gives CDR1 SGDLS, CDR2 YYNGEE. V was shortened by 3 bases and J by 4 bases, with 10 bases between the two germline ends. CDR3 sequence (DNA): TGTGCCAGCAGCGGAGGACAAACCTATGGCTACACCTTC. Translation gives CASSGGQTYGYTF.

J is TRBJ2-5 and V is TRBV7-2, with a weak D call TRBD2 (6 bases). The CDR3 runs to 14 residues. The germline V gene encodes CDR1 SGHTA and CDR2 FQGNSA. Trimming removed 5 bases at V and 7 bases at J, with 17 bases between. CDR3 protein: CASSPLGGDGTQYF. CDR3 DNA sequence: TGTGCCAGCAGCCCCCTGGGGGGAGATGGGACCCAGTACTTC.

The V and J genes are TRBV15 and TRBJ2-2; TRBD1 is a possible D gene (5 bases). Trimming removed 0 bases at V and 4 bases at J, with 12 bases between. The CDR3 contains 16 residues. Germline V gene data show CDR1 as LNHNV and CDR2 as YYDKDF (reference sequence). CDR3 DNA: TGTGCCACCAGCAGAGACAGGGCCTCCACCACCGGGGAGCTGTTTTTT. Translation: CATSRDRASTTGELFF.

V usage is TRBV7-8 and J usage is TRBJ2-1, with 9 bases lining up with TRBD1. Trimming removed 8 bases from V and 8 bases from J; junction bases left unmatched: 13. CDR3 size: 15 residues. CDR1 is SGHVS and CDR2 is FQNEAQ in the germline V gene. The CDR3 DNA reads as TGTGCCAGCTACCCCGGGACAGGGCTTAGGGATGAGCAGTTCTTC. Translated, it gives CASYPGTGLRDEQFF. Full variable domain (outside the CDR3, taken from reference TRBV7-8 and TRBJ2-1): GAGVSQSPRYKVAKRGQDVALRCDPISGHVSLFWYQQALGQGPEFLTYFQNEAQLDKSGLPSDRFFAERPEGSVSTLKIQRTQQEDSAVYLCASYPGTGLRDEQFFGPGTRLTVL.

V is TRBV6-2 or TRBV6-3 and J is TRBJ2-7, with 9 bases fitting TRBD1. Per germline, CDR1 MNHEY and CDR2 SVGEGT. The ends lost 2 bases at V and 2 bases at J; junction bases unmatched: 7. The CDR3 loop spans 16 amino acids. As DNA, the CDR3 is TGTGCCAGCAGTTACCTGGGACAGGGAGGACCCTACGAGCAGTACTTC. It yields the protein CASSYLGQGGPYEQYF.

CDR3 sequence: CASSLYQGLGGYTF. CDR3 DNA: TGTGCCAGCAGCTTATACCAGGGCCTCGGAGGCTACACCTTC. This chain uses TRBV13 with TRBJ1-2; tentatively, D is TRBD1 (5 bases). Trimming left V 2 bases short and J 8 bases short, with 15 bases between. Germline CDR1 reads PRHDT; CDR2 reads FYEKMQ (reference sequence). The CDR3 is 14 amino acids.